This T cell receptor (beta chain) was sequenced during a study of blood T cell repertoires in COVID-19. As handled by the study authors: Nucleated cell counts were estimated from reference gene primer amplification. Produced via immunoSEQ multiplex PCR; TCRdb's table is partial and in-frame only. V and J calls plus clone size are reproduced from that table; the DNA served to infer D and trimming. The table shows 350,000 to 450,000 clones, with around 83% occurring only once. V was clipped by 7 bases and J by 8 bases, with 12 bases between them. CDR3 size: 12 residues. Germline CDR1 reads MNHEY; CDR2 reads SVGAGI. Ages ranged from about 18 to 89 years, with residence in about 24 US areas. Cohorts were determined from participant-reported clinical history. Two consecutive negative NP/OP PCR tests, clearance, or resolved symptoms defined Cohort 3 recovery.

This clonotype was sampled from a woman in her 50s who had recovered from COVID-19. What was sequenced was PBMCs or T cells enriched from blood (not recorded which). V and J are TRBV6-5 and TRBJ2-1, with a possible D match to TRBD1 (5 bases). The CDR3 sequence: CASTEGVDEQFF. For the CDR3, the DNA is TGTGCCAGCACCGAAGGGGTAGATGAGCAGTTCTTC.